The 14 T cell receptor beta chains below all came from one sample that was sequenced in a study of cytomegalovirus exposure and HLA in healthy donors. A multiplex PCR was run with 60 Vbeta primers and 13 Jbeta primers. Profiling relied on immunoSEQ multiplex PCR, and the TCRdb table lists in-frame clones only, not all of them. Of around 220,000 clones in the sample, about 77% were seen once. Sequenced: PBMCs. These receptors originate from a woman aged 30 to 39 in good health and CMV-seronegative.

V and J are TRBV30 and TRBJ2-1; 8 bases agree with TRBD2. Germline loops: CDR1 GTSNPN, CDR2 SVGIG (reference sequence). V lost 2 bases, J lost 15 bases, and 6 bases stayed unmatched. The CDR3 loop spans 11 amino acids. In DNA, the CDR3 is TGTGCCTGGAGTAGAGCGGGAGTAGGGTTCTTC. Amino acids: CAWSRAGVGFF.

The gene calls are TRBV4-2 and TRBJ1-2; the D is unclear. The ends were cut back, 4 bases at V and 3 bases at J, with 15 bases in the middle. The CDR3 loop spans 15 amino acids. Germline-derived CDR1 and CDR2 are LGHNA and YNFKEQ. The CDR3 is CASSLRAGLDYGYTF. CDR3 bases: TGTGCCAGCAGCCTCCGAGCCGGGTTGGACTATGGCTACACCTTC.

This chain uses TRBV10-2 with TRBJ1-2, with 7 bases identical to TRBD1. Germline V gives CDR1 WSHSY, CDR2 SAAADI. V lost 6 bases, J lost 4 bases, and 5 bases stayed unmatched. The CDR3 sequence is 13 residues long. CDR3 in amino acids: CASSDDRAYGYTF. The DNA for the CDR3 is TGCGCCAGCAGCGATGACAGGGCCTATGGCTACACCTTC.

CDR3 region: CASSIPLGELFF. Here the CDR3 DNA reads TGTGCCAGTAGTATCCCTTTGGGGGAGCTGTTTTTT. The rearrangement uses TRBV19 and TRBJ2-2; no firm D call. Per the germline V gene, CDR1 is LNHDA and CDR2 is SQIVND (reference sequence). This CDR3 contains 12 residues. The V and J ends lost 3 bases and 8 bases respectively, with 7 bases between them.

The chain combines TRBV5-6 with TRBJ2-7; the match to TRBD1 covers 9 bases. The CDR3 length is 14 residues. The germline V gene encodes CDR1 SGHDT and CDR2 YYEEEE. After removal of 4 bases from V and 2 bases from J, the junction contained 4 bases not matched to a gene. Here the CDR3 reads CASSAGTGTYEQYF. The CDR3 DNA is TGTGCCAGCAGCGCCGGGACAGGGACCTACGAGCAGTACTTC. Full variable domain (outside the CDR3, taken from reference TRBV5-6 and TRBJ2-7): DAGVTQSPTHLIKTRGQQVTLRCSPKSGHDTVSWYQQALGQGPQFIFQYYEEEERQRGNFPDRFSGHQFPNYSSELNVNALLLGDSALYLCASSAGTGTYEQYFGPGTRLTVT.

The chain recombines TRBV4-1 with TRBJ1-4, with TRBD1 matching over 8 bases. From germline, CDR1 is MGHRA and CDR2 YSYEKL. This CDR3 has 17 residues. Trimming at V came to 4 bases and at J to 8 bases, leaving 15 bases not matched to a gene. CDR3 in amino acids: CASSLGQGGGNSEKLFF. The CDR3 DNA follows: TGCGCCAGCAGCCTCGGACAGGGAGGGGGAAACTCCGAAAAACTGTTTTTT.

The chain couples TRBV10-3 to TRBJ1-2, with D maybe TRBD1 (6 bases). V was shortened by 5 bases and J by 11 bases, with 15 bases between the two germline ends. The CDR3 sequence is 12 residues long. From germline, CDR1 is ENHRY and CDR2 SYGVKD. The CDR3 DNA is TGTGCCATCAGTCGGGACAAGGGTTTTTACACCTTC. This codes for CAISRDKGFYTF.

As concerns this clone: One end of the junction fails to match germline, which may point to a read error. CDR3 DNA: TGCGACAGCAGCAAAACACGGGGACAGGAGCGCACAGATACGCAGTATTTT. This sequence encodes CDSSKTRGQERTDTQYF. The J gene is TRBJ2-3, the V gene TRBV10-1; 8 bases are shared with TRBD1. Germline assignment: CDR1 WNHNN and CDR2 SYGVQD (reference sequence). The length of the CDR3 is 17 residues.

This chain links TRBV10-3 with TRBJ2-1; maybe TRBD2 (6 bases). With 6 bases removed from V and 6 bases from J, the gap between germline ends came to 15 bases. This CDR3 has 14 amino acids. Germline V gene data show CDR1 as ENHRY and CDR2 as SYGVKD. CDR3 amino acids: CAISPGTPSNEQFF. CDR3 in DNA: TGTGCCATCAGCCCCGGGACTCCTTCCAATGAGCAGTTCTTC.

On this clone: Other DNA variants within this sample encode the same CDR3. The chain employs TRBV19 and TRBJ2-7; possibly TRBD2 for D (6 bases). The CDR3 is made up of 15 amino acids. The germline CDR1 and CDR2 sequences are LNHDA and SQIVND (reference sequence). The V and J ends lost 4 bases and 4 bases respectively, with 17 bases between them. In DNA form, the CDR3 reads TGTGCCAGTAGTAGGGAACCGGGAGAAGAATACGAGCAGTACTTC. Protein sequence: CASSREPGEEYEQYF.

This sequence joins TRBV6-1 and TRBJ1-6; no clear D. The CDR3 length is 13 residues. Germline V CDR1 and CDR2: MNHNS, SASEGT. The V end lost 1 base, the J end lost 10 bases, and 8 bases lay between the germline ends. The CDR3 loop is CASSEVARSPLHF. The CDR3 bases are TGTGCCAGCAGTGAAGTAGCGAGATCACCCCTCCACTTT.

The chain uses TRBV14 and TRBJ2-5, with 7 positions matching TRBD2. The ends lost 4 bases at V and 4 bases at J; junction bases unmatched: 9. The CDR3 runs 15 residues. Germline CDR1 reads SGHDN; CDR2 reads FVKESK. The CDR3 DNA follows: TGTGCCAGCAGCCGACCAGCGGGGCGGGGAGAGACCCAGTACTTC. This encodes CASSRPAGRGETQYF.

This chain connects TRBV6-1 to TRBJ1-4; 11 bases are a match to TRBD1. The germline V gene encodes CDR1 MNHNS and CDR2 SASEGT. After removal of 2 bases from V and 10 bases from J, the junction contained 6 bases not matched to a gene. This CDR3 has 15 residues. In nucleotides, the CDR3 is TGTGCCAGCAGTGAAAGATCCGGGACAGGGGGAAAACTGTTTTTT. Its translation: CASSERSGTGGKLFF.

The V and J genes are TRBV6-5 and TRBJ2-1, with 10 nucleotides matching TRBD1. The CDR3 loop spans 15 amino acids. The V and J ends lost 5 bases and 3 bases, in that order; junction bases with no gene match: 4. Germline V gives CDR1 MNHEY, CDR2 SVGAGI. Here the CDR3 reads CASSGDRGIYNEQFF. The CDR3 region has the DNA TGTGCCAGCAGTGGGGACAGGGGAATCTACAATGAGCAGTTCTTC.